These 10 T cell receptor beta chains were sequenced from one sample in a study of T cells in Graves' hyperthyroidism and ophthalmopathy. The TCR beta CDR3 regions underwent amplification using RNA transcripts as the source. During a first-round RT-PCR of the TCR CDR3, the HTBI primer set was used. Via MiXCR, TCRdb re-called the multiplex PCR reads, giving one row per CDR3 protein. Of approximately 400,000 distinct CDR3 sequences in the sample, around 25% were seen once. Sequencing used blood. Source of these receptors: a man aged 50-60 years with Graves' hyperthyroidism.

The rearrangement uses TRBV6-1 and TRBJ2-1; weak D call: TRBD2 (5 bases). CDR1 is MNHNS and CDR2 is SASEGT in the germline V gene. The CDR3 covers 13 residues. The V end lost 0 bases, the J end lost 10 bases, and 10 bases lay between the germline ends. CDR3 residues: CASSEAGRREQFF. The CDR3 DNA is TGTGCCAGCAGTGAAGCAGGGAGAAGGGAGCAGTTCTTC.

V gene TRBV6-2 or TRBV6-3 combines with J gene TRBJ2-1; 16 bases agree with TRBD2. Germline CDR1 reads MNHEY; CDR2 reads SVGEGT. CDR3 size: 17 residues. Unmatched junction bases numbered 13, after V lost 8 bases and J lost 9 bases. Here the CDR3 reads CASDGTSGRAHNVEQFF. Written as DNA, the CDR3 is TGTGCCAGCGACGGGACTAGCGGGAGGGCCCACAATGTTGAGCAGTTCTTC.

This clonotype was seen more than once but under ten times. The chain carries TRBV27 and TRBJ2-2, with D possibly TRBD1 on 5 matching bases. The CDR3 totals 14 residues. The germline V and J ends were trimmed by 2 bases and 13 bases, with 17 bases remaining between them. Germline V lookup: CDR1 MNHEY, CDR2 SMNVEV (reference sequence). CDR3 nucleotides: TGTGCCAGCAGTTTAGTGGGGCTAGGCAAAGGGCTGTTTTTT. This sequence encodes CASSLVGLGKGLFF.

The chain has TRBV7-6 and TRBJ2-7; D gene unclear. V lost 9 bases, J lost 0 bases, and 9 bases lay in between. This CDR3 comprises 12 residues. Germline loops: CDR1 SGHVS, CDR2 FNYEAQ. The CDR3 here is CARGRTSYEQYF. The DNA for the CDR3 is TGTGCCAGGGGTAGGACCTCCTACGAGCAGTACTTC.

With respect to this clonotype: This is likely a read error, given that the CDR3 carries no conserved phenylalanine or tryptophan at its end. J is TRBJ2-5 and V is TRBV2; no clear D gene. V shed 7 bases and J shed 3 bases, with 9 bases lying between them. The V gene's germline CDR1 is SNHLY and CDR2 FYNNEI. This CDR3 is 12 amino acids long. Written as DNA, the CDR3 is TGTGCCAGCAATTGGCGGAAAGAGACCCAGTACCTC. This encodes CASNWRKETQYL.

This clonotype was seen a few times. This chain links TRBV20-1 with TRBJ2-3; no firm D call. The germline gives CDR1 DFQATT, CDR2 SNEGSKA (reference sequence). Between the trimmed V and J ends, which lost 2 bases and 2 bases, there was a span of 8 bases. There are 13 residues in the CDR3. This CDR3 reads CSARRFITDTQYF. The CDR3 region has the DNA TGCAGTGCTAGAAGGTTCATCACAGATACGCAGTATTTT.

This clonotype has ten or more counts. The rearrangement uses TRBV30 and TRBJ1-2; maybe TRBD1 (6 bases). The germline V gene has CDR1 GTSNPN and CDR2 SVGIG (reference sequence). V was shortened by 0 bases and J by 7 bases, with 9 bases between the two germline ends. The CDR3 sequence is 12 residues long. Written as DNA, the CDR3 is TGTGCCTGGAGTGTAGGGGGAGTTGGCTACACCTTC. Its protein is CAWSVGGVGYTF.

The chain uses TRBV6-1 and TRBJ1-3; 7 bases match TRBD1. Germline lookup yields CDR1 MNHNS and CDR2 SASEGT. The CDR3 has 15 residues. J lost 1 base, V lost 2 bases, and 2 bases had no gene match. The CDR3 region is CASSEQGVSGNTIYF. Written as DNA, the CDR3 is TGTGCCAGCAGTGAACAGGGGGTATCTGGAAACACCATATATTTT.

This chain joins TRBV29-1 and TRBJ1-1; TRBD1 aligns across 10 bases. The CDR3 consists of 17 residues. Trimming took 6 bases from V and 1 from J; bases not matched to a gene: 14. CDR1 is SQVTM, CDR2 ANQGSEA, per germline. The CDR3 here is CSVRFTDRGRRNTEAFF. For the CDR3, the DNA is TGCAGCGTCCGCTTCACCGACAGGGGGCGACGGAACACTGAAGCTTTCTTT. Full variable domain (rest looked up from reference TRBV29-1 and TRBJ1-1): SAVISQKPSRDICQRGTSLTIQCQVDSQVTMMFWYRQQPGQSLTLIATANQGSEATYESGFVIDKFPISRPNLTFSTLTVSNMSPEDSSIYLCSVRFTDRGRRNTEAFFGQGTRLTVV.

This chain uses TRBV3-1 with TRBJ1-1; the match to TRBD1 covers 8 bases. Germline loops: CDR1 LGHDT, CDR2 YNNKEL (reference sequence). V trimming: 4 bases; J trimming: 6 bases; junction bases outside the gene matches: 7. The CDR3 sequence is 14 residues long. The DNA for the CDR3 is TGTGCCAGCAGCCCCGGGACAGGAGTCCCTGAAGCTTTCTTT. Translating gives CASSPGTGVPEAFF.